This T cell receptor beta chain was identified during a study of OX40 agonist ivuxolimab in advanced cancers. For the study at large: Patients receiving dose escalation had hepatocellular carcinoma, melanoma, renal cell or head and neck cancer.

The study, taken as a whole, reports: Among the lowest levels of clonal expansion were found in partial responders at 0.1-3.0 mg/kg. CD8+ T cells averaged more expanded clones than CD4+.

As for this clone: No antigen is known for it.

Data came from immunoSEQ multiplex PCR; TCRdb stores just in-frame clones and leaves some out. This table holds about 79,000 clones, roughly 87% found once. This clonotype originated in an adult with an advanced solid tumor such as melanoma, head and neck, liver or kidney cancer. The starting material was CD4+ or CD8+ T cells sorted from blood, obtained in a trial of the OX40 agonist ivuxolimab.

This CDR3 is CASSSGTVSSTDTQYF. The CDR3, as DNA: TGTGCCAGCAGTTCCGGGACAGTATCTAGCACAGATACGCAGTATTTT. The chain links TRBV11-2 to TRBJ2-3, with 7 bases lining up with TRBD1. V shed 6 bases, J shed 0 bases, and the junction held 9 bases outside the gene matches. Germline V CDR1 and CDR2: SGHAT, FQNNGV. This CDR3 region has 16 residues.